These 20 T cell receptor beta chains came from one sample sequenced in a study of blood T cell repertoires in COVID-19. Only in-frame clones appear in the TCRdb table, and some are missing; sequencing was by immunoSEQ multiplex PCR. Among around 300,000 clones, roughly nine tenths were seen once, and the ten largest hold under 3%. Sequenced sample: PBMCs or T cells enriched from blood (not recorded which). The receptors here all came from a woman between 18 and 30 years old who had recovered from COVID-19.

This rearrangement joins TRBV28 to TRBJ2-3, with 13 bases aligning to TRBD2. CDR1 and CDR2 (germline): MDHEN, SYDVKM. Losses at the gene ends were 7 bases for V and 4 bases for J; bases not matched to a gene: 8. The CDR3 sequence is 16 residues long. CDR3 DNA sequence: TGTGCCAGCAAGGTTCCAGGACTAGCGGGAGCAGATACGCAGTATTTT. Amino acid sequence: CASKVPGLAGADTQYF.

The genes are TRBV30 and TRBJ2-5; weak D call: TRBD2 (6 bases). CDR1 is GTSNPN, CDR2 SVGIG, per germline (reference sequence). Trimming shortened V by 8 bases and J by 2 bases, and 12 bases separated the two germline ends. CDR3 length equals 12 residues. CDR3 in DNA: TGTGCCCTTAGCGGAGGTCAAGAGACCCAGTACTTC. Translation gives CALSGGQETQYF.

V is TRBV4-3 and J is TRBJ2-7; the match to TRBD2 covers 11 bases. Looked up from germline, CDR1 is LGHNA and CDR2 is YSLEER. V trimming: 4 bases; J trimming: 4 bases; junction bases outside the gene matches: 12. The CDR3 sequence is 17 residues long. The CDR3 region is CASSLGLAGDAPYEQYF. The CDR3 nucleotides read TGCGCCAGCAGCCTAGGACTAGCGGGCGACGCCCCGTACGAGCAGTACTTC.

The chain couples TRBV30 to TRBJ1-6; TRBD1 is a possible D gene (5 bases). CDR1 is GTSNPN and CDR2 is SVGIG in the germline V gene (reference sequence). Trimming removed 1 base from V and 14 bases from J, with 15 bases in between. The CDR3 consists of 13 residues. The CDR3 is CAWSETRVAALHF. CDR3 nucleotides: TGTGCCTGGAGTGAAACCAGGGTTGCGGCCCTCCACTTT.

The chain is built from TRBV30 and TRBJ1-3; the match to TRBD1 covers 8 bases. CDR3 length: 15 amino acids. With V trimmed by 3 bases and J by 1 base, 5 bases remained unmatched. Per the germline V gene, CDR1 is GTSNPN and CDR2 is SVGIG (reference sequence). The CDR3, as DNA: TGTGCCTGGAGGCGCAGGGGGCTTTCTGGAAACACCATATATTTT. This sequence encodes CAWRRRGLSGNTIYF.

The chain combines TRBV14 with TRBJ1-2, with D tentatively TRBD1 (5 bases). Trimming pared 3 bases from V and 5 bases from J, leaving 13 bases between. This CDR3 has 14 residues. In germline, CDR1 is SGHDN, CDR2 FVKESK. The CDR3 loop is CASSHGGAGYGYTF. The CDR3 DNA reads as TGTGCCAGCAGCCACGGAGGGGCTGGATATGGCTACACCTTC.

This chain connects TRBV27 to TRBJ2-5, with TRBD2 identical over 8 bases. Germline CDR1 and CDR2: MNHEY and SMNVEV (reference sequence). The V segment lost 6 bases and the J segment 2 bases; nucleotides outside the gene matches: 5. This CDR3 is 14 amino acids long. Written as DNA, the CDR3 is TGTGCCAGCAGCTTTCGGGGGGGGCAAGAGACCCAGTACTTC. Translated: CASSFRGGQETQYF.

This clone has a single count. The chain links TRBV7-2 to TRBJ2-5; 9 nucleotides align to TRBD1. The CDR3 has 16 amino acids. The V and J ends lost 5 bases and 2 bases, in that order; junction bases with no gene match: 9. Germline V lookup: CDR1 SGHTA, CDR2 FQGNSA. This CDR3 is CASSPRGQGRQETQYF. The DNA of the CDR3 is TGTGCCAGCAGCCCCCGGGGACAGGGAAGGCAAGAGACCCAGTACTTC.

Turning to this clone: Other DNA sequences of this sample code for an identical CDR3. The genes are TRBV5-1 and TRBJ2-2; 13 positions match TRBD2. J was trimmed by 6 bases and V by 1 base; bases with no gene match: 0. The CDR3 covers 15 residues. Germline V gives CDR1 SGHRS, CDR2 YFSETQ. The CDR3 region is CASSLTSGRAGELFF. The CDR3 region has the DNA TGCGCCAGCAGCTTGACTAGCGGGAGGGCCGGGGAGCTGTTTTTT.

This clone was seen a single time. V and J are TRBV15 and TRBJ1-2; possible D gene TRBD1, 5 bases. V was cut by 1 base and J by 7 bases, with 19 bases left in between. The CDR3 totals 16 residues. Germline CDR1 and CDR2: LNHNV and YYDKDF (reference sequence). DNA of the CDR3: TGTGCCACCAGCAGAGGCCGATGGGGACTAACGGGTGGCTACACCTTC. This sequence encodes CATSRGRWGLTGGYTF.

CDR3 protein: CASSVRGRNEKLFF. Written as DNA, the CDR3 is TGTGCCAGCAGTGTAAGGGGTAGAAATGAAAAACTGTTTTTT. The rearrangement uses TRBV2 and TRBJ1-4, with D tentatively TRBD1 (5 bases). The germline gives CDR1 SNHLY, CDR2 FYNNEI. The CDR3 has 14 amino acids. Trimming stripped 4 bases from V and 5 bases from J, with 11 bases between.

This rearrangement joins TRBV30 to TRBJ2-3; D remains ambiguous. The CDR3 extends over 13 amino acids. In germline, CDR1 is GTSNPN, CDR2 SVGIG (reference sequence). The CDR3 loop is CAYSPSSTDTQYF. CDR3 DNA sequence: TGTGCTTACAGTCCTTCGAGCACAGATACGCAGTATTTT.

The chain carries TRBV11-1 and TRBJ2-1, with 7 bases aligning to TRBD1. V was clipped by 1 base and J by 6 bases; unmatched bases: 3. CDR1 SGHAT and CDR2 FQDESV come from the germline V gene (reference sequence). The CDR3 spans 14 residues. CDR3: CASSLGQGINEQFF. The CDR3 region has the DNA TGTGCCAGCAGCTTAGGACAGGGTATCAATGAGCAGTTCTTC.

The chain is built from TRBV7-2 and TRBJ1-4; a weak D match, TRBD1 (6 bases). In germline, CDR1 is SGHTA, CDR2 FQGNSA. V lost 4 bases and J lost 8, with 17 bases in between. The CDR3 runs to 15 residues. This CDR3 is CASSSMPQGGEKLFF. CDR3 nucleotides: TGTGCCAGCAGCTCGATGCCACAGGGAGGGGAAAAACTGTTTTTT.

The chain links TRBV5-4 to TRBJ1-3, with no clear D. Trimming stripped 1 base from V and 1 base from J, with 15 bases between. The V gene's germline CDR1 is SGHNT and CDR2 YYREEE (reference sequence). CDR3 length: 17 amino acids. The CDR3 bases are TGTGCCAGCAGCTTGTCTACAGCTGTAGATTCTGGAAACACCATATATTTT. This codes for CASSLSTAVDSGNTIYF. Variable domain in full (rest from reference TRBV5-4 and TRBJ1-3): ETGVTQSPTHLIKTRGQQVTLRCSSQSGHNTVSWYQQALGQGPQFIFQYYREEENGRGNFPPRFSGLQFPNYSSELNVNALELDDSALYLCASSLSTAVDSGNTIYFGEGSWLTVV.

The rearrangement uses TRBV11-2 and TRBJ2-3, with D possibly TRBD2 on 6 matching bases. The germline V gene has CDR1 SGHAT and CDR2 FQNNGV. The V and J ends lost 4 bases and 5 bases respectively, with 16 bases between them. This CDR3 has 15 residues. The DNA of the CDR3 is TGTGCCAGCAGCTCGAGAGGGGTCGGGGGAGATACGCAGTATTTT. Amino acids: CASSSRGVGGDTQYF.

CDR3 residues: CASSLPLLGSSYNEQFF. The CDR3 DNA follows: TGCGCCAGCAGCTTACCCCTTTTGGGGAGCTCCTACAATGAGCAGTTCTTC. The V and J genes are TRBV5-1 and TRBJ2-1; perhaps TRBD2 as D (5 bases). The V gene's germline CDR1 is SGHRS and CDR2 YFSETQ. CDR3 length: 17 residues. V lost 2 bases, J lost 0 bases, and 15 bases lay in between.

The chain uses TRBV27 and TRBJ2-7; maybe TRBD1 (5 bases). This CDR3 has 16 residues. In germline, CDR1 is MNHEY, CDR2 SMNVEV (reference sequence). Trimming took off 1 base at V and 5 bases at J, with 18 bases between the two ends. CDR3 protein: CASSLWQGRSLHEQYF. Here the CDR3 DNA reads TGTGCCAGCAGTTTATGGCAGGGTCGATCTCTCCACGAGCAGTACTTC.

V is TRBV30 and J is TRBJ2-7; 10 nucleotides match TRBD1. The CDR3 is 17 amino acids. V gave up 2 bases and J gave up 2 bases; unmatched junction bases: 12. From germline, CDR1 is GTSNPN and CDR2 SVGIG (reference sequence). The CDR3 spells CAWSPTWGQGRAYEQYF. In DNA, the CDR3 is TGTGCCTGGAGTCCCACGTGGGGACAGGGGAGGGCCTACGAGCAGTACTTC.

In this sample, this clone turned up once. The V and J genes are TRBV15 and TRBJ2-1; D possibly corresponds to TRBD2 (7 bases). Trimming shortened V by 1 base and J by 8 bases, and 15 bases separated the two germline ends. The CDR3 sequence is 15 residues long. In germline, CDR1 is LNHNV, CDR2 YYDKDF (reference sequence). CDR3: CATSRGGGASDEQFF. The CDR3, as DNA: TGTGCCACCAGCAGAGGTGGGGGGGCCAGCGATGAGCAGTTCTTC.